These 8 T cell receptor beta chains were all obtained from the same sample, sequenced in a study of control samples from healthy donors and cancer patients. This table comes from immunoSEQ multiplex PCR, and its TCRdb copy is limited to in-frame clones, with some not included. The data contain some 96,000 clones, about 90% of them seen just once; the ten biggest clones take up about 18%. The sample taken for sequencing was blood. These TCRs come from a woman between 50 and 59 years old in good health.

The rearrangement uses TRBV19 and TRBJ2-7; D gene unclear. Germline-derived CDR1 and CDR2 are LNHDA and SQIVND (reference sequence). The CDR3 has 16 amino acids. Trimming stripped 2 bases from V and 3 bases from J, with 17 bases between. This chain's CDR3 is CASSISDGWEYYEQYF. CDR3 nucleotides: TGTGCCAGTAGTATATCTGACGGATGGGAATACTACGAGCAGTACTTC.

The chain is built from TRBV14 and TRBJ2-5; 10 bases align to TRBD2. CDR3 length equals 15 residues. The germline V gene encodes CDR1 SGHDN and CDR2 FVKESK. The V gene end was trimmed by 0 bases and the J gene end by 5 bases; junction bases not matched to a gene: 3. CDR3 amino acids: CASSQELAGLETQYF. CDR3 bases: TGTGCCAGCAGCCAAGAACTAGCGGGGTTGGAGACCCAGTACTTC.

The rearrangement links TRBV14 to TRBJ2-7; D possibly corresponds to TRBD2 (6 bases). Germline CDR1 reads SGHDN; CDR2 reads FVKESK. This CDR3 has 15 amino acids. V lost 1 base, J lost 6 bases, and 16 bases lay in between. The CDR3 here is CASSQAQGLAGEQYF. The CDR3 DNA reads as TGTGCCAGCAGCCAAGCCCAGGGACTGGCCGGCGAGCAGTACTTC.

This rearrangement joins TRBV2 to TRBJ2-3; D might be TRBD1 or TRBD2, each matching 5 bases. CDR1 and CDR2 (germline): SNHLY, FYNNEI. With 8 bases removed from V and 6 bases from J, the gap between germline ends came to 18 bases. CDR3 length: 14 amino acids. The CDR3 is CASEKRTSLDTQYF. Here the CDR3 DNA reads TGTGCCAGCGAAAAGCGGACAAGTTTGGATACGCAGTATTTT.

The chain combines TRBV7-9 with TRBJ1-5; 9 bases match TRBD1. Germline CDR1 reads SEHNR; CDR2 reads FQNEAQ (reference sequence). V lost 5 bases to trimming and J lost 7 bases; unmatched junction nucleotides: 9. This CDR3 has 15 residues. The CDR3 protein is CASSGPRDRVQPQHF. In DNA form, the CDR3 reads TGTGCCAGCAGCGGACCCCGGGACAGGGTCCAGCCCCAGCATTTT.

The chain employs TRBV7-8 and TRBJ1-2, with a weak D call TRBD1 (6 bases). The CDR3 contains 18 residues. With 7 bases removed from V and 4 bases from J, the gap between germline ends came to 28 bases. Germline CDR1 and CDR2: SGHVS and FQNEAQ. The CDR3 sequence: CASTLGGGGTPRGYGYTF. The CDR3 DNA reads TGTGCCAGCACCCTAGGGGGGGGCGGGACACCCAGGGGCTATGGCTACACCTTC.

This chain joins TRBV20-1 and TRBJ1-1; unclear D gene. The germline gives CDR1 DFQATT, CDR2 SNEGSKA (reference sequence). The CDR3 contains 15 residues. Between the trimmed V and J ends, which lost 3 bases and 4 bases, there was a span of 18 bases. The CDR3 DNA follows: TGCAGTGCTAGTCTGCACGGAGCGAAGGGCACTGAAGCTTTCTTT. It translates to CSASLHGAKGTEAFF.

This clone was counted once. V gene TRBV3-1 (or the pseudogene TRBV3-2) combines with J gene TRBJ2-7; D could derive from TRBD1 or TRBD2 (5 bases each). From germline, CDR1 is LGHDT and CDR2 YNNKEL (reference sequence). This CDR3 is built from 13 residues. Trimming stripped 10 bases from V and 4 bases from J, with 17 bases between. The CDR3 sequence: CATSAGRVYEQYF. CDR3 in DNA: TGTGCCACCTCGGCAGGGCGGGTTTACGAGCAGTACTTC.